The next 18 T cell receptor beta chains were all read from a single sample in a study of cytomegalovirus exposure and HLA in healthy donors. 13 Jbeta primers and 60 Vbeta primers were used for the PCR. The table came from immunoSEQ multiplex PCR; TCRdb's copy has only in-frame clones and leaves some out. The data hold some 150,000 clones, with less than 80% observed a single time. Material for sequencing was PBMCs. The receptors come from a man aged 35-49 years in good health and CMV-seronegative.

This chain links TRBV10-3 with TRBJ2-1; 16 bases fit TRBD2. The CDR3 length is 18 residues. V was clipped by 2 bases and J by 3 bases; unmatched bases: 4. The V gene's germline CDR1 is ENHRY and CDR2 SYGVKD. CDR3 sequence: CAISEGTSGGGIYNEQFF. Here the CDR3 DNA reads TGTGCCATCAGTGAGGGGACTAGCGGGGGGGGAATCTACAATGAGCAGTTCTTC.

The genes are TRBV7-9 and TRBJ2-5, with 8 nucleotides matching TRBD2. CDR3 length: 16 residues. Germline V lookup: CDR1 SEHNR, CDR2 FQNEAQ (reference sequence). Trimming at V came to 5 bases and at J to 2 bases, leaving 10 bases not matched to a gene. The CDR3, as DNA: TGTGCCAGCAGCCCAGAAAGGGCTAGCGGGCAAGAGACCCAGTACTTC. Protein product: CASSPERASGQETQYF.

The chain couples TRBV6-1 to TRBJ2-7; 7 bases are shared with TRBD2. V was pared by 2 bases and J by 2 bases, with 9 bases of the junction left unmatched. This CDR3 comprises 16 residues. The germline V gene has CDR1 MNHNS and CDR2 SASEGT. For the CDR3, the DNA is TGTGCCAGCAGTGAAATGGGGGGGGGACTACCCTACGAGCAGTACTTC. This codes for CASSEMGGGLPYEQYF.

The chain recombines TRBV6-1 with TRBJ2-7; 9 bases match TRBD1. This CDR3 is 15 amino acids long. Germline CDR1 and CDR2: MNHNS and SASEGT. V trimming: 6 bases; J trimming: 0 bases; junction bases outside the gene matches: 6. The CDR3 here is CASRAGQGISYEQYF. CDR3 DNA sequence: TGTGCCAGCAGGGCGGGACAGGGAATCTCCTACGAGCAGTACTTC.

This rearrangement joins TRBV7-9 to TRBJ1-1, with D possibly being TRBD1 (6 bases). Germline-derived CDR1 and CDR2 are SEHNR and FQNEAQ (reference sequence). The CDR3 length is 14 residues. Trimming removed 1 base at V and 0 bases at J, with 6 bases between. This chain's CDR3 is CASSLDRVNTEAFF. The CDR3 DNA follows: TGTGCCAGCAGCTTAGACAGGGTGAACACTGAAGCTTTCTTT.

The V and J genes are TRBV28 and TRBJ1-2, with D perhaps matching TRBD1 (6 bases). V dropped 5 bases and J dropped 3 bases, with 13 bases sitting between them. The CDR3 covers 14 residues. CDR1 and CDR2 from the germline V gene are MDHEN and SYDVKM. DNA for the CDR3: TGTGCCAGCAGTGGCCCCGACAGGTACTATGGCTACACCTTC. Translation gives CASSGPDRYYGYTF.

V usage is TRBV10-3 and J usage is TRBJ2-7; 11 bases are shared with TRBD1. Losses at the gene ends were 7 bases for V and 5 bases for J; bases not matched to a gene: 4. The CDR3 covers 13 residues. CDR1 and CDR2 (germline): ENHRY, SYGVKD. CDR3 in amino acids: CAIMDRGLDEQYF. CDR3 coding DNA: TGTGCCATCATGGACAGGGGGCTCGACGAGCAGTACTTC.

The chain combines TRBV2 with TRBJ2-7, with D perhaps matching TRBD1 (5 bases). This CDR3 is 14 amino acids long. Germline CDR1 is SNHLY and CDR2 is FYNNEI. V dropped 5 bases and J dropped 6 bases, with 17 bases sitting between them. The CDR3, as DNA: TGTGCCAGCAGTACAGACAGTGTTTCGGGCGAGCAGTACTTC. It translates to CASSTDSVSGEQYF.

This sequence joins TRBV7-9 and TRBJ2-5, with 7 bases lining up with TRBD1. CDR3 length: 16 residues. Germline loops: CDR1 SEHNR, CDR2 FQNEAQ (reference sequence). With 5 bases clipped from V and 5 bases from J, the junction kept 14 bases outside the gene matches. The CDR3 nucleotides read TGTGCCAGCAGCCGTATAGACAGGGCGAGAGAGGAGACCCAGTACTTC. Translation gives CASSRIDRAREETQYF.

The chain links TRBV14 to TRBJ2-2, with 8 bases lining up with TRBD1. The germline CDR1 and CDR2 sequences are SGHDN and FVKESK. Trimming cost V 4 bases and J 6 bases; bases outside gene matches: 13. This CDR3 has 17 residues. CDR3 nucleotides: TGTGCCAGCAGCCCCTACAGGGGGGCGAAGGGGTCCGGGGAGCTGTTTTTT. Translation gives CASSPYRGAKGSGELFF.

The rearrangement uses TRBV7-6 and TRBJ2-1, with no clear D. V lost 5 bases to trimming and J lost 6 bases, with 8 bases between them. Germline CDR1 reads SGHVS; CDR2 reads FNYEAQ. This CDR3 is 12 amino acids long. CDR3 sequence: CASSHSSNEQFF. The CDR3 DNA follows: TGTGCCAGCAGCCATAGCAGCAATGAGCAGTTCTTC.

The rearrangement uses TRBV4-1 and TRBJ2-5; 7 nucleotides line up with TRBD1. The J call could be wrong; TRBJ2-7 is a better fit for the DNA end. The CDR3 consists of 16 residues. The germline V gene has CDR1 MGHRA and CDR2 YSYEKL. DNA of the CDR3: TGCGCCAGCAGCCACGTTGGACAGGAGATATCCTACGAGCAGTACTTC. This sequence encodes CASSHVGQEISYEQYF.

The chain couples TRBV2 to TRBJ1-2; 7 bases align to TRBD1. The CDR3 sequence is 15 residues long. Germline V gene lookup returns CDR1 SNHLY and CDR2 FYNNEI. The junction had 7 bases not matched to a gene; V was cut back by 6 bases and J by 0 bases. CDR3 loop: CASREGASTNYGYTF. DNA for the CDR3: TGTGCCAGCAGGGAGGGGGCAAGTACTAACTATGGCTACACCTTC.

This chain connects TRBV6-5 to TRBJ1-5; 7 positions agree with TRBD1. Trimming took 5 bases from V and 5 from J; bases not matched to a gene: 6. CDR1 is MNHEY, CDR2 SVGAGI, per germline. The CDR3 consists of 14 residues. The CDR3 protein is CASSRTGDDQPQHF. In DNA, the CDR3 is TGTGCCAGCAGTCGAACAGGGGATGATCAGCCCCAGCATTTT.

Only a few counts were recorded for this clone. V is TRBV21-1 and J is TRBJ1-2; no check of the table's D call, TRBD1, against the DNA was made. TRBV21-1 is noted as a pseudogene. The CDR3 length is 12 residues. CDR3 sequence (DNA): TGTGCCAGCAGCCCGAGACAGGGTGGCTACACCTTC. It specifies CASSPRQGGYTF.

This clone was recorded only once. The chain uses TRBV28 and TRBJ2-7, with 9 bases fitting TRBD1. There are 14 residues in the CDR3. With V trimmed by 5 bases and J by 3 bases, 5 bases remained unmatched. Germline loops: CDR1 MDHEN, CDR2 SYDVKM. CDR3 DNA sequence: TGTGCCAGCAGTGATCCGGGACAGGGCTACGAGCAGTACTTC. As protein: CASSDPGQGYEQYF.

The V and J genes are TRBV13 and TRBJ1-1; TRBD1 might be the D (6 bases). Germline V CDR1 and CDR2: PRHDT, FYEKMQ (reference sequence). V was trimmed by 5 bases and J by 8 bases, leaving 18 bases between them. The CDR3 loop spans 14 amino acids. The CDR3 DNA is TGTGCCAGCAGCCCCGGAAGAACAGGGATGGAAGCTTTCTTT. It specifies CASSPGRTGMEAFF. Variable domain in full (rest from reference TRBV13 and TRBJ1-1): AAGVIQSPRHLIKEKRETATLKCYPIPRHDTVYWYQQGPGQDPQFLISFYEKMQSDKGSIPDRFSAQQFSDYHSELNMSSLELGDSALYFCASSPGRTGMEAFFGQGTRLTVV.

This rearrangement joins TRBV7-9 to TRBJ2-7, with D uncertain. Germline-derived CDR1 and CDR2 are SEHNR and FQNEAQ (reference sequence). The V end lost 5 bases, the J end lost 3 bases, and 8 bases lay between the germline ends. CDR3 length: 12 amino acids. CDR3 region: CASSAPLYEQYF. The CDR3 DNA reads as TGTGCCAGCAGCGCCCCACTCTACGAGCAGTACTTC.